The 7 T cell receptor beta chains in this list originate from one sample, sequenced in a study of blood T cell repertoires in COVID-19 (dated by TCRdb to the early 2020s). Receptor libraries were prepared by the immunoSEQ multiplex PCR assay. TCRdb's version of the immuneACCESS table is confined to in-frame rearrangements and falls short of the full clone set. An unresolved V gene accounts for under half of the shortfall where checked; the remainder is of unknown origin. The sample includes roughly 100,000 clones, with about four fifths observed a single time. The ten most abundant clones make up 7.5% to 10% of the sample. The sample comprised peripheral blood. The source is a woman aged 70-85 years with acute or convalescent COVID-19.

This clone was seen only once. The rearrangement joins TRBV20-1 to TRBJ2-7, with 12 bases that match TRBD2. The CDR3 is 15 amino acids. CDR1 and CDR2 (germline): DFQATT, SNEGSKA (reference sequence). V was pared by 6 bases and J by 2 bases, with 8 bases of the junction left unmatched. The CDR3: CSASPLAGGTYEQYF. As DNA, the CDR3 is TGCAGTGCAAGTCCACTAGCGGGAGGTACCTACGAGCAGTACTTC.

The rearrangement links TRBV9 to TRBJ2-3; 10 bases match TRBD2. The CDR3 has 16 amino acids. V lost 4 bases to trimming and J lost 1 base; unmatched junction nucleotides: 6. Germline values: CDR1 SGDLS, CDR2 YYNGEE. CDR3 region: CASSPRLAGGTDTQYF. In nucleotides, the CDR3 is TGTGCCAGCAGCCCCCGGCTAGCGGGGGGCACAGATACGCAGTATTTT.

The V gene is TRBV5-1, the J gene TRBJ2-7; 12 nucleotides line up with TRBD1. Germline CDR1 SGHRS, CDR2 YFSETQ. The V gene end was trimmed by 4 bases and the J gene end by 7 bases; junction bases not matched to a gene: 6. The CDR3 spans 14 residues. This CDR3 is CASSRDRGREEQYF. CDR3 DNA: TGCGCCAGCAGCAGGGACAGGGGGCGGGAAGAGCAGTACTTC.

This sequence joins TRBV28 and TRBJ1-2, with D perhaps TRBD1 (6 bases). Germline V gene sequence: CDR1 MDHEN, CDR2 SYDVKM. V lost 2 bases, J lost 7 bases, and 8 bases lay in between. The CDR3 length is 12 residues. The CDR3 nucleotides read TGTGCCAGCAGTTTAACACAGGGTGGCTACACCTTC. The encoded protein is CASSLTQGGYTF.

The J gene is TRBJ1-6, the V gene TRBV27; D gene ambiguous. V dropped 2 bases and J dropped 6 bases, with 17 bases sitting between them. CDR3 length: 17 residues. CDR1 and CDR2 (germline): MNHEY, SMNVEV (reference sequence). The CDR3 DNA follows: TGTGCCAGCAGTTTACTCGATTTACGAGGAAGTAATTCACCCCTCCACTTT. Its protein product is CASSLLDLRGSNSPLHF.

This clone appeared once. The chain joins TRBV5-5 to TRBJ1-1, with 8 positions matching TRBD1. CDR1 is SGHKS, CDR2 YYEKEE, per germline (reference sequence). The CDR3 runs 15 residues. J gave up 10 bases and V 4 bases, and 15 bases lay outside the gene matches. The CDR3 loop is CASSREPDREKIAFF. The CDR3 DNA reads TGTGCCAGCAGCCGGGAGCCGGACAGGGAAAAGATAGCTTTCTTT. The whole variable domain, filled in from reference TRBV5-5 and TRBJ1-1, reads DAGVTQSPTHLIKTRGQQVTLRCSPISGHKSVSWYQQVLGQGPQFIFQYYEKEERGRGNFPDRFSARQFPNYSSELNVNALLLGDSALYLCASSREPDREKIAFFGQGTRLTVV.

The chain carries TRBV5-3 and TRBJ2-7; 9 bases map to TRBD1. TRBV5-3 is an open reading frame whose function is uncertain. J gave up 7 bases and V 4 bases, and 9 bases lay outside the gene matches. CDR3 length equals 14 residues. DNA for the CDR3: TGTGCCAGAAGCCCGGGACAGGGTTCGGGGGAGCAGTACTTC. It specifies CARSPGQGSGEQYF.